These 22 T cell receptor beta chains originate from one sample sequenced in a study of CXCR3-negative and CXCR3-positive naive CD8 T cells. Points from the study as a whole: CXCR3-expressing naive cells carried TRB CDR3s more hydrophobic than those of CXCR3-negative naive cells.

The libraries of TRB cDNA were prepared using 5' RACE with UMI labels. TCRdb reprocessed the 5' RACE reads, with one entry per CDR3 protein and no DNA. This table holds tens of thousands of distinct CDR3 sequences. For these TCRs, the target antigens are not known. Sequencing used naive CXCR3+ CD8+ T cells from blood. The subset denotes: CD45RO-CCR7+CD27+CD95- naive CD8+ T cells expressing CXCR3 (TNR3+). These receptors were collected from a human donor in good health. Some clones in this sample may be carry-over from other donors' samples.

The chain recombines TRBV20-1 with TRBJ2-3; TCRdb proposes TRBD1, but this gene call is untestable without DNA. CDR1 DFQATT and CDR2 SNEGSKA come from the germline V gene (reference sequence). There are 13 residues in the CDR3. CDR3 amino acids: CSASLMGLDTQYF.

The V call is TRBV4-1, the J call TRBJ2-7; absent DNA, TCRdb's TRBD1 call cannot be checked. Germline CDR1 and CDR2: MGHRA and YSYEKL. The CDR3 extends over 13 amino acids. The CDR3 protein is CASSQGGRLEQYF.

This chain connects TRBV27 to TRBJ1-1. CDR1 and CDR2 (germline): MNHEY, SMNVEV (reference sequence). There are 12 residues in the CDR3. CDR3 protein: CASEQRNTEAFF.

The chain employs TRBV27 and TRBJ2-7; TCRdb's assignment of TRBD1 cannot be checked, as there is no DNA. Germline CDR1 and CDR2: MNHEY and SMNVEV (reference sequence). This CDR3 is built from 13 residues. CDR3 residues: CASSWGQSYEQYF.

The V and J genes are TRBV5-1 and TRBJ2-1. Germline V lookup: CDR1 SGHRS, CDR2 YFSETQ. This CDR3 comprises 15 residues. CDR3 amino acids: CASSFEEFGYNEQFF.

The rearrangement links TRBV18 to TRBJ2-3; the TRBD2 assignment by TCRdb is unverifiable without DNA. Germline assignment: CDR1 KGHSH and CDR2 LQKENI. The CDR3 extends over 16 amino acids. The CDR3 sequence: CASSPPGGGYADTQYF.

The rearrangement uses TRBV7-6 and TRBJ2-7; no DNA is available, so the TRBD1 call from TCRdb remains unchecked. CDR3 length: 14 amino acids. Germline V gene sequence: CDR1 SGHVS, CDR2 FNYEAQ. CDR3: CASSLEGHRYEQYF.

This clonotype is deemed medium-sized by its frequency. This CDR3 reads CSANSGGDYNEQFF. This rearrangement joins TRBV20-1 to TRBJ2-1; TCRdb proposes TRBD2, but this gene call is untestable without DNA. The CDR3 covers 14 residues. Per germline, CDR1 DFQATT and CDR2 SNEGSKA (reference sequence).

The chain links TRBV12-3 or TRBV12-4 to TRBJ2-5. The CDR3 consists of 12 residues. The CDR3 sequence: CASSLFSETQYF.

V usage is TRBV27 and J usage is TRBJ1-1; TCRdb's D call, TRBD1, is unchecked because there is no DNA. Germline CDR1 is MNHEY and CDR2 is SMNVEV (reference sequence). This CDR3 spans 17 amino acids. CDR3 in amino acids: CASSPTKTGTGPTEAFF.

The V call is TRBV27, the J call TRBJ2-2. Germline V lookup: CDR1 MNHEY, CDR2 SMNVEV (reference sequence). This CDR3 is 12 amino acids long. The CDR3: CASSFNFGELFF.

The CDR3 sequence: CASSLWTGGGEQYF. V is TRBV12-3 or TRBV12-4 and J is TRBJ2-7; no DNA is available, so the TRBD1 call from TCRdb remains unchecked. The CDR3 is 14 residues long.

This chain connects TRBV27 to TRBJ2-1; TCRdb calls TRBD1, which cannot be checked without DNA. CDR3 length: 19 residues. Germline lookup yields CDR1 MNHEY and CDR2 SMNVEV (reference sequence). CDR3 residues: CASISGTGGPLSSYNEQFF.

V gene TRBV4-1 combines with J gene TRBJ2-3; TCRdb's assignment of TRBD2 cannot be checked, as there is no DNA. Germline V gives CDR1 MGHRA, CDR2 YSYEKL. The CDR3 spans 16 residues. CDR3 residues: CASSQVTSGGAGTQYF.

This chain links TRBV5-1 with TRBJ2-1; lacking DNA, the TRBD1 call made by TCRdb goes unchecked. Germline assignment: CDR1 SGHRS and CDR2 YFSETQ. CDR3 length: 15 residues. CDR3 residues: CASSGGAGGFDEQFF.

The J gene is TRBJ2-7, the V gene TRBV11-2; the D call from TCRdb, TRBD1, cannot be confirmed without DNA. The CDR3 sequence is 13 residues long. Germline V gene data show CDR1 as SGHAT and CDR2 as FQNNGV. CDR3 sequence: CASSLGEGYEQYF. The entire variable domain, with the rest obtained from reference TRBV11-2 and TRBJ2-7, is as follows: EAGVAQSPRYKIIEKRQSVAFWCNPISGHATLYWYQQILGQGPKLLIQFQNNGVVDDSQLPKDRFSAERLKGVDSTLKIQPAKLEDSAVYLCASSLGEGYEQYFGPGTRLTVT.

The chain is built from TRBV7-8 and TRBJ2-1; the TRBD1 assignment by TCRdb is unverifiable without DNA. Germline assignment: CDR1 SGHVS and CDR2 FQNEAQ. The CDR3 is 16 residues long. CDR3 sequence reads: CASSLNRGRTYNEQFF.

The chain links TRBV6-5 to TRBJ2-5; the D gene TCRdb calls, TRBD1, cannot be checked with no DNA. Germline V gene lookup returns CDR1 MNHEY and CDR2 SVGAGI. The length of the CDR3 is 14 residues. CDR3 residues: CASSPDLGGETQYF.

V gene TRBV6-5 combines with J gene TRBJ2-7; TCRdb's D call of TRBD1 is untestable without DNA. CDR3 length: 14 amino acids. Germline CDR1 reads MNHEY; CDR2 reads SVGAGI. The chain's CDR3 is CASRIQGSSYEQYF.

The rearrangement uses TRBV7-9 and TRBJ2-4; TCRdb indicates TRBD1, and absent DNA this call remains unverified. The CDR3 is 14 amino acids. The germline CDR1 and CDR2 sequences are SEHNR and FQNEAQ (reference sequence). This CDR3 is CASSPGQDKNIQYF.

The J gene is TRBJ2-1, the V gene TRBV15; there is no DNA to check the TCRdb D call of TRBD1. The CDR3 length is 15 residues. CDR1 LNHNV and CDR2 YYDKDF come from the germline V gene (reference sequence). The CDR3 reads CATSRETRDTEEQFF.

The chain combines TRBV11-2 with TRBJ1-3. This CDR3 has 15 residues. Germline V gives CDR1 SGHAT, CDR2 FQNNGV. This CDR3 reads CASSLDAFSGNTIYF.